The 23 T cell receptor beta chains listed next were all sequenced from one sample in a study of cytomegalovirus exposure and HLA in healthy donors listed by TCRdb under 2017. Library generation was performed with the immunoSEQ multiplex PCR assay. A mixture of 60 forward primers for TCR Vbeta segments and 13 reverse primers for TCR Jbeta segments was used in the multiplex PCR. TCRdb stores this immuneACCESS table with in-frame sequences only. Part of the clones is absent; in the studies checked, under half of the shortfall reflects unresolved V genes, and no reason is known for the rest. The sample records around 80,000 clones, around 68% of which are singletons. About 9% of the sample comes from the top ten. Sequenced material: PBMCs. The receptor set was obtained from a man aged 35-49 years in good health and CMV-seropositive.

This clone was picked up a small number of times. The chain combines TRBV4-1 with TRBJ2-7; D is unresolved. Germline values: CDR1 MGHRA, CDR2 YSYEKL. Trimming took 0 bases from V and 2 from J, leaving 8 bases between them. The CDR3 is made up of 14 amino acids. The CDR3 nucleotides are TGCGCCAGCAGCCAAGATCCAGCGACCTACGAGCAGTACTTC. Its protein is CASSQDPATYEQYF.

V and J are TRBV15 and TRBJ2-2; weak D call: TRBD2 (5 bases). From germline, CDR1 is LNHNV and CDR2 YYDKDF (reference sequence). The CDR3 has 15 residues. V shed 3 bases and J shed 1 base, with 9 bases lying between them. The CDR3 region has the DNA TGTGCCACCAGCAGGGGGAGCGGGAACACCGGGGAGCTGTTTTTT. Translating gives CATSRGSGNTGELFF.

The rearrangement uses TRBV19 and TRBJ2-7; 11 bases match TRBD1. V dropped 6 bases and J dropped 3; count of bases not matched to a gene: 4. The CDR3 has 14 residues. CDR1 and CDR2 from the germline V gene are LNHDA and SQIVND (reference sequence). The CDR3 nucleotides read TGTGCCAGTAGCCTAGGGACAGGGGGCTACGAGCAGTACTTC. Encoded protein: CASSLGTGGYEQYF.

The chain combines TRBV19 with TRBJ2-7, with 9 bases matching TRBD2. The CDR3 runs to 15 residues. V lost 1 base, J lost 3 bases, and 4 bases stayed unmatched. The germline CDR1 and CDR2 sequences are LNHDA and SQIVND (reference sequence). CDR3 DNA sequence: TGTGCCAGTAGTATAGGGACTAGCGTAAGCTACGAGCAGTACTTC. It is translated as CASSIGTSVSYEQYF.

The chain has TRBV29-1 and TRBJ1-1; TRBD1 aligns across 7 bases. Germline CDR1 is SQVTM and CDR2 is ANQGSEA. The length of the CDR3 is 14 residues. Trimming removed 8 bases from V and 3 bases from J; junction bases left unmatched: 12. CDR3 sequence: CSIQGRGIDTEAFF. Written as DNA, the CDR3 is TGCAGCATTCAAGGCAGGGGGATCGACACTGAAGCTTTCTTT.

V and J are TRBV6-5 and TRBJ2-3; tentatively, D is TRBD1 (6 bases). The CDR3 spans 15 residues. V lost 0 bases, J lost 1 base, and 8 bases lay in between. Germline lookup yields CDR1 MNHEY and CDR2 SVGAGI. CDR3 region: CASSYSPGGTDTQYF. The CDR3 DNA reads as TGTGCCAGCAGTTACTCGCCAGGGGGCACAGATACGCAGTATTTT.

This clone was recorded once. This chain joins TRBV11-2 and TRBJ2-1; 7 nucleotides agree with TRBD1. The trim removed 6 bases at V and 3 bases at J, leaving 8 bases unmatched. Germline values: CDR1 SGHAT, CDR2 FQNNGV. This CDR3 comprises 15 residues. In nucleotides, the CDR3 is TGTGCCAGCAGGCTCCCAGGGACAGACTACAATGAGCAGTTCTTC. Protein: CASRLPGTDYNEQFF.

This clone appeared a single time. The gene calls are TRBV5-1 and TRBJ1-2; 9 bases fit TRBD1. The germline CDR1 and CDR2 sequences are SGHRS and YFSETQ. V shed 4 bases and J 8 bases; nucleotides not matched to a gene: 6. The CDR3 runs to 13 residues. This CDR3 is CASSRDRVEGYTF. The CDR3 DNA reads TGCGCCAGCAGCAGGGACAGGGTTGAGGGCTACACCTTC.

The chain has TRBV19 and TRBJ2-1, with D uncertain. V lost 4 bases, J lost 9 bases, and 7 bases lay in between. The CDR3 covers 11 residues. Germline assignment: CDR1 LNHDA and CDR2 SQIVND (reference sequence). Here the CDR3 DNA reads TGTGCCAGTAGTAAGCGTACTGAGCAGTTCTTC. Translating gives CASSKRTEQFF.

The chain recombines TRBV10-1 with TRBJ2-7, with TRBD2 matching over 7 bases. CDR3 length: 14 residues. The germline V gene encodes CDR1 WNHNN and CDR2 SYGVQD (reference sequence). V lost 3 bases to trimming and J lost 2 bases; unmatched junction nucleotides: 4. The DNA for the CDR3 is TGCGCCAGCAGTGACCGGACTAGGCCCTACGAGCAGTACTTC. It yields the protein CASSDRTRPYEQYF.

The CDR3 DNA follows: TGTGCCAGCTCACCCGTGGTGCTGCGGGGCACCGGGGAGCTGTTTTTT. Residues: CASSPVVLRGTGELFF. The chain combines TRBV18 with TRBJ2-2, with D perhaps matching TRBD2 (6 bases). The V gene's germline CDR1 is KGHSH and CDR2 LQKENI. The CDR3 runs to 16 residues. Between the trimmed V and J ends, which lost 3 bases and 4 bases, there was a span of 15 bases.

The chain uses TRBV11-1 and TRBJ2-1, with a weak D call TRBD1 (5 bases). Germline V CDR1 and CDR2: SGHAT, FQDESV (reference sequence). The CDR3 extends over 14 amino acids. Trimming cost V 3 bases and J 6 bases, with 12 bases left between them. The CDR3 protein is CASSFSPTGNEQFF. CDR3 coding DNA: TGTGCCAGCAGCTTTTCGCCAACAGGCAATGAGCAGTTCTTC. Variable domain in full (rest from reference TRBV11-1 and TRBJ2-1): EAEVAQSPRYKITEKSQAVAFWCDPISGHATLYWYRQILGQGPELLVQFQDESVVDDSQLPKDRFSAERLKGVDSTLKIQPAELGDSAMYLCASSFSPTGNEQFFGPGTRLTVL.

This clone appeared a single time. The rearrangement joins TRBV19 to TRBJ1-1, with D unresolved. The germline V gene encodes CDR1 LNHDA and CDR2 SQIVND (reference sequence). The CDR3 runs 15 residues. V lost 1 base and J 4 bases, leaving 13 bases between the germline ends. The CDR3 sequence: CASSIVRHAPTEAFF. CDR3 DNA sequence: TGTGCCAGTAGTATAGTGCGCCATGCCCCCACTGAAGCTTTCTTT.

The chain couples TRBV2 to TRBJ1-3, with 7 bases fitting TRBD1. This CDR3 has 15 residues. The germline V gene has CDR1 SNHLY and CDR2 FYNNEI. V was pared by 3 bases and J by 2 bases, with 4 bases of the junction left unmatched. The CDR3 here is CASSEEGAAGNTIYF. Here the CDR3 DNA reads TGTGCCAGCAGTGAGGAGGGGGCAGCTGGAAACACCATATATTTT. The full variable domain, in which reference TRBV2 and TRBJ1-3 provide the parts outside the CDR3, is EPEVTQTPSHQVTQMGQEVILRCVPISNHLYFYWYRQILGQKVEFLVSFYNNEISEKSEIFDDQFSVERPDGSNFTLKIRSTKLEDSAMYFCASSEEGAAGNTIYFGEGSWLTVV.

The chain employs TRBV7-9 and TRBJ2-3, with D possibly matching TRBD1 (6 bases). From germline, CDR1 is SEHNR and CDR2 FQNEAQ (reference sequence). The CDR3 covers 15 residues. V lost 5 bases and J 0 bases, leaving 12 bases between the germline ends. The CDR3: CASSPRGSSTDTQYF. The CDR3 DNA reads as TGTGCCAGCAGCCCAAGGGGGTCGAGCACAGATACGCAGTATTTT.

The chain recombines TRBV19 with TRBJ1-1; maybe TRBD1 (6 bases). Germline values: CDR1 LNHDA, CDR2 SQIVND (reference sequence). V dropped 10 bases and J dropped 0 bases, with 24 bases sitting between them. The CDR3 contains 17 residues. The CDR3 DNA is TGTGCCACAATGGGGGGGGCAAAGCCCAATTTGAACACTGAAGCTTTCTTT. It yields the protein CATMGGAKPNLNTEAFF.

The rearrangement links TRBV18 to TRBJ2-7; TRBD2 agrees at 8 bases. Germline V lookup: CDR1 KGHSH, CDR2 LQKENI. The CDR3 covers 14 residues. V gave up 0 bases and J gave up 7 bases; unmatched junction bases: 5. The CDR3 here is CASSPPEREIEQYF. As DNA, the CDR3 is TGTGCCAGCTCACCACCGGAGCGGGAGATTGAGCAGTACTTC. The whole variable domain, filled in from reference TRBV18 and TRBJ2-7, reads NAGVMQNPRHLVRRRGQEARLRCSPMKGHSHVYWYRQLPEEGLKFMVYLQKENIIDESGMPKERFSAEFPKEGPSILRIQQVVRGDSAAYFCASSPPEREIEQYFGPGTRLTVT.

The V gene is TRBV29-1, the J gene TRBJ2-1, with 10 bases matching TRBD2. The V gene's germline CDR1 is SQVTM and CDR2 ANQGSEA. Trimming took 2 bases from V and 3 from J; bases not matched to a gene: 4. CDR3 length equals 15 residues. CDR3 sequence: CSVEISGGFYNEQFF. In nucleotides, the CDR3 is TGCAGCGTTGAAATTAGCGGGGGGTTCTACAATGAGCAGTTCTTC.

The chain has TRBV6-1 and TRBJ1-2; a possible D gene is TRBD1 (5 bases). The CDR3 totals 13 residues. V lost 3 bases, J lost 5 bases, and 10 bases lay in between. In germline, CDR1 is MNHNS, CDR2 SASEGT. The CDR3 here is CASSEKGRYGYTF. CDR3 nucleotides: TGTGCCAGCAGTGAGAAGGGGCGGTATGGCTACACCTTC.

The chain has TRBV7-2 and TRBJ2-3, with D perhaps matching TRBD2 (6 bases). This CDR3 spans 13 amino acids. The germline V gene has CDR1 SGHTA and CDR2 FQGNSA. Trimming cost V 1 base and J 9 bases, with 11 bases left between them. As DNA, the CDR3 is TGTGCCAGCAGCTTAGGAGGGACTCCGACGCAGTATTTT. Amino acids: CASSLGGTPTQYF. Drawing the rest from reference TRBV7-2 and TRBJ2-3, the complete variable domain is GAGVSQSPSNKVTEKGKDVELRCDPISGHTALYWYRQSLGQGLEFLIYFQGNSAPDKSGLPSDRFSAERTGGSVSTLTIQRTQQEDSAVYLCASSLGGTPTQYFGPGTRLTVL.

The chain employs TRBV28 and TRBJ2-5; D remains ambiguous. Between the trimmed V and J ends, which lost 1 base and 3 bases, there was a span of 9 bases. The CDR3 is made up of 14 amino acids. Germline values: CDR1 MDHEN, CDR2 SYDVKM. The CDR3 loop is CASSLYGGEETQYF. The CDR3 nucleotides are TGTGCCAGCAGTTTATACGGCGGAGAAGAGACCCAGTACTTC.

The DNA of the CDR3 is TGTGCCAGCAGCCCAGACACTGACTATGGCTACACCTTC. This sequence encodes CASSPDTDYGYTF. The chain recombines TRBV27 with TRBJ1-2; D is unclear. CDR1 is MNHEY and CDR2 is SMNVEV in the germline V gene (reference sequence). This CDR3 has 13 residues. V was trimmed by 6 bases and J by 3 bases, leaving 11 bases between them.

The CDR3, as DNA: TGTGCCAGCAGCCTACTACCAGGGACCGGGGAGCTGTTTTTT. Its translation is CASSLLPGTGELFF. The chain carries TRBV7-7 and TRBJ2-2; possibly TRBD1 for D (5 bases). The CDR3 is made up of 14 amino acids. Germline loops: CDR1 SSHAT, CDR2 FNYEAQ (reference sequence). Trimming left V 5 bases short and J 5 bases short, with 12 bases between.